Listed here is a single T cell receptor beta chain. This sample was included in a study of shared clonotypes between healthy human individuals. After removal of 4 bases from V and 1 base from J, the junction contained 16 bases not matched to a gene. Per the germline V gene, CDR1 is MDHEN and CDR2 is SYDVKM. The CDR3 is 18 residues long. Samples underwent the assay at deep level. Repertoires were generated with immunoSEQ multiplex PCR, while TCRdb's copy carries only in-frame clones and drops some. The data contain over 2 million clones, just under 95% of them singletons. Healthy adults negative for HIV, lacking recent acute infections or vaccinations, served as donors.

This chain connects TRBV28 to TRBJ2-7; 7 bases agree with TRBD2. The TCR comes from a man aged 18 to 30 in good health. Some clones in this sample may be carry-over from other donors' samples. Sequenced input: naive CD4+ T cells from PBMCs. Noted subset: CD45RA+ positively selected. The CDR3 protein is CASSSIYPGLDGSYEQYF. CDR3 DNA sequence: TGTGCCAGCAGTTCTATATATCCTGGACTAGATGGATCCTACGAGCAGTACTTC.